Below are 6 T cell receptor beta chains sequenced from a single sample in a study of beta chain features in type 1 diabetes. Reverse transcribing all isolated RNA meant expressed TCRB transcripts were sequenced. Sequencing was performed with immunoSEQ multiplex PCR; in TCRdb, only in-frame clones are kept and a portion is missing. The sample lists roughly 350,000 clones; about 10% were seen once. Material: naive CD4+ T cells from blood. Every receptor here comes from a woman under 40 in good health.

This clone was detected a few times. The chain links TRBV10-3 to TRBJ2-1; a weak D match, TRBD2 (5 bases). The CDR3 contains 13 residues. Germline-derived CDR1 and CDR2 are ENHRY and SYGVKD. Trimming took off 1 base at V and 7 bases at J, with 8 bases between the two ends. CDR3 residues: CAISEWEQNEQFF. The CDR3 coding sequence is TGTGCCATCAGTGAGTGGGAGCAGAATGAGCAGTTCTTC.

The chain links TRBV28 to TRBJ2-1; D perhaps matches TRBD2 (7 bases). The CDR3 length is 17 residues. Germline V CDR1 and CDR2: MDHEN, SYDVKM. The V end was cut by 5 bases, the J end by 5 bases, with 22 bases between. The CDR3 nucleotides are TGTGCCAGCAGTAGCTCGGGGGCGAGCGGGGCCAACAATGAGCAGTTCTTC. This codes for CASSSSGASGANNEQFF.

The chain employs TRBV15 and TRBJ1-2; TRBD1 matches 11 bases. The CDR3 covers 15 residues. Per the germline V gene, CDR1 is LNHNV and CDR2 is YYDKDF (reference sequence). The V segment lost 3 bases and the J segment 4 bases; nucleotides outside the gene matches: 4. The CDR3 sequence is CATSRDRGLFYGYTF. DNA for the CDR3: TGTGCCACCAGCAGGGACAGGGGGCTCTTCTATGGCTACACCTTC.

A few counts support this clone. The chain carries TRBV7-3 and TRBJ2-1; TRBD1 agrees at 7 bases. CDR3 size: 14 residues. Losses at the gene ends were 5 bases for V and 9 bases for J; bases not matched to a gene: 10. Looked up from germline, CDR1 is SGHTA and CDR2 is FQGTGA. The CDR3 reads CASSGGTGVGEQFF. CDR3 coding DNA: TGTGCCAGCAGCGGGGGCACAGGGGTTGGTGAGCAGTTCTTC.

The CDR3 protein is CASRADRGPYNEQFF. The CDR3 DNA follows: TGTGCCAGTAGGGCGGACAGGGGTCCATACAATGAGCAGTTCTTC. The gene calls are TRBV19 and TRBJ2-1, with 9 bases identical to TRBD1. The CDR3 extends over 15 amino acids. Germline assignment: CDR1 LNHDA and CDR2 SQIVND (reference sequence). With 6 bases clipped from V and 4 bases from J, the junction kept 7 bases outside the gene matches.

A few counts support this clone. This chain uses TRBV7-6 with TRBJ2-3; D is undetermined. CDR1 is SGHVS and CDR2 is FNYEAQ in the germline V gene. V was trimmed by 4 bases and J by 5 bases, leaving 16 bases between them. The length of the CDR3 is 15 residues. CDR3 region: CASSSVVGRQDTQYF. In nucleotides, the CDR3 is TGTGCCAGCAGCTCGGTGGTGGGCCGGCAAGATACGCAGTATTTT.